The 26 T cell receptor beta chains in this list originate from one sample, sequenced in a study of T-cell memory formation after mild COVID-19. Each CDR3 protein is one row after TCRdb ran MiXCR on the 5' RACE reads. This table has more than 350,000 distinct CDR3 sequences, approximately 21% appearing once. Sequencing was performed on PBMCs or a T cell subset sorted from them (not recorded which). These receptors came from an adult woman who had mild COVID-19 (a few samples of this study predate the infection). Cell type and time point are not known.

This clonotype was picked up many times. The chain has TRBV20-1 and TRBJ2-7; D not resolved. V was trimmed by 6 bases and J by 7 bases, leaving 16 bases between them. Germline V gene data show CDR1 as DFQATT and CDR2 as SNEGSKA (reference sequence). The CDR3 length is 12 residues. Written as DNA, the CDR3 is TGCAGTGCCGGTGGCGGCGGTCGGGAGCAGTACTTC. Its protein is CSAGGGGREQYF.

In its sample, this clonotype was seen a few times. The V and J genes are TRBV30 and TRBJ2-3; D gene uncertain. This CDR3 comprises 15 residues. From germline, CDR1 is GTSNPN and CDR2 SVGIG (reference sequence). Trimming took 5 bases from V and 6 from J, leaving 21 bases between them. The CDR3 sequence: CAWRPNRRKRDTQYF. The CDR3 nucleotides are TGTGCCTGGCGCCCGAATAGGAGAAAGCGCGATACGCAGTATTTT.

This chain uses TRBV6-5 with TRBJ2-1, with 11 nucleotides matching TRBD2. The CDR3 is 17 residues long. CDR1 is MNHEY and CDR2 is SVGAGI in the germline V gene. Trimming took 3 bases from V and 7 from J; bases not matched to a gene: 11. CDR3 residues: CASSYYRVLAGGNEQFF. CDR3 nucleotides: TGTGCCAGCAGTTATTACCGTGTATTAGCGGGAGGGAATGAGCAGTTCTTC.

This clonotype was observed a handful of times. This chain's CDR3 is CASSLLGQKTYEQYF. CDR3 in DNA: TGTGCCAGCAGCTTATTGGGACAGAAAACTTACGAGCAGTACTTC. The chain recombines TRBV7-9 with TRBJ2-7; 7 bases are shared with TRBD1. The CDR3 covers 15 residues. V dropped 2 bases and J dropped 4; count of bases not matched to a gene: 8. Germline lookup yields CDR1 SEHNR and CDR2 FQNEAQ (reference sequence).

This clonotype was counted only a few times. The chain's CDR3 is CASSPADGSSGNTIYF. DNA for the CDR3: TGTGCCAGCAGCCCCGCCGACGGGAGCTCTGGAAACACCATATATTTT. The chain couples TRBV7-8 to TRBJ1-3; no clear D gene. This CDR3 contains 16 residues. CDR1 and CDR2 (germline): SGHVS, FQNEAQ. V was clipped by 5 bases and J by 0 bases, with 14 bases between them.

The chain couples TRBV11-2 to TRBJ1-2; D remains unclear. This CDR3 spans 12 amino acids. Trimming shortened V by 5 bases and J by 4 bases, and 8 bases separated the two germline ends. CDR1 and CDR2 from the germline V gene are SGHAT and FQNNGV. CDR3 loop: CASSPPAYGYTF. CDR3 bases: TGTGCCAGCAGCCCGCCAGCCTATGGCTACACCTTC. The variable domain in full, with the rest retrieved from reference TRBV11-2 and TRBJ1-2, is EAGVAQSPRYKIIEKRQSVAFWCNPISGHATLYWYQQILGQGPKLLIQFQNNGVVDDSQLPKDRFSAERLKGVDSTLKIQPAKLEDSAVYLCASSPPAYGYTFGSGTRLTVV.

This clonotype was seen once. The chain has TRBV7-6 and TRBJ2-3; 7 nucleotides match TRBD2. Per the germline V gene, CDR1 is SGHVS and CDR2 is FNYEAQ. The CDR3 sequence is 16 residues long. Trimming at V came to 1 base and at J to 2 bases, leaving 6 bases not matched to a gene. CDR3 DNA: TGTGCCAGCAGCTTAGTTGGGCGGGGGTCCACAGATACGCAGTATTTT. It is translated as CASSLVGRGSTDTQYF.

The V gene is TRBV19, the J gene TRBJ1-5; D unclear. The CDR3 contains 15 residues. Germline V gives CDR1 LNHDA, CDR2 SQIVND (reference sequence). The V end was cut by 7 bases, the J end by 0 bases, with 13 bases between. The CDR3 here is CASTPPRGSNQPQHF. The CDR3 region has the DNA TGTGCCAGTACCCCCCCCCGGGGTAGCAATCAGCCCCAGCATTTT.

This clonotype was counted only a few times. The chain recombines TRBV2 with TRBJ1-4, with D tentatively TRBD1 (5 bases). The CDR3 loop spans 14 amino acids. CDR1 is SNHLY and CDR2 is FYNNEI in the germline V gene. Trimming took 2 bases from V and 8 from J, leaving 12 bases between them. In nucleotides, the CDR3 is TGTGCCAGCAGTGAAAGCAGGGTTGGAGAAAAACTGTTTTTT. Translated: CASSESRVGEKLFF. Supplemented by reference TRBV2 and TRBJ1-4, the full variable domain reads EPEVTQTPSHQVTQMGQEVILRCVPISNHLYFYWYRQILGQKVEFLVSFYNNEISEKSEIFDDQFSVERPDGSNFTLKIRSTKLEDSAMYFCASSESRVGEKLFFGSGTQLSVL.

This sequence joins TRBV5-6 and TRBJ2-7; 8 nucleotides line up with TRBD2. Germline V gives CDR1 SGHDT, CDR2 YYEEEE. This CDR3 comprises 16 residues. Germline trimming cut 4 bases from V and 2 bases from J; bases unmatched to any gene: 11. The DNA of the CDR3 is TGTGCCAGCAGCCCCTTTAGCGGGACCGCTACCTACGAGCAGTACTTC. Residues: CASSPFSGTATYEQYF.

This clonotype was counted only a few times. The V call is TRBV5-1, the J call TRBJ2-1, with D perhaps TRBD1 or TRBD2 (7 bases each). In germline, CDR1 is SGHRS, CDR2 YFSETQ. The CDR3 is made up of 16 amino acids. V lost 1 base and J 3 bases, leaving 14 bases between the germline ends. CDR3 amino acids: CASSLQGGLLYNEQFF. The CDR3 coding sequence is TGCGCCAGCAGCTTGCAGGGGGGACTACTCTACAATGAGCAGTTCTTC.

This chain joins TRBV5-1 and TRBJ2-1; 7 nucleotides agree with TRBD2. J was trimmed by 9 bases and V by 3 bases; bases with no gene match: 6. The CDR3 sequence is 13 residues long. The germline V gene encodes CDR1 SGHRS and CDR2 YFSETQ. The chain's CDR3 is CASSWDGEGEQFF. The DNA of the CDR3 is TGCGCCAGCAGCTGGGACGGGGAGGGTGAGCAGTTCTTC.

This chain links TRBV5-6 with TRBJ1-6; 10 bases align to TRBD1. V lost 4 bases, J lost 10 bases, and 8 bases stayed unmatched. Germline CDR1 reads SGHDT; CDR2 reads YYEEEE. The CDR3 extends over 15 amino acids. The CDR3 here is CASSIAGTGDSPLHF. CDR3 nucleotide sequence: TGTGCCAGCAGCATAGCCGGGACAGGGGACTCACCCCTCCACTTT.

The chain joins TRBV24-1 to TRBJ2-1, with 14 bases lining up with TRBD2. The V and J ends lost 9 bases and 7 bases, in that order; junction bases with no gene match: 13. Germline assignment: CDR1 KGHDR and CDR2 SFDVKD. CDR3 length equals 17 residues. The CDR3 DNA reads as TGTGCCACCTCCTCTCCGCCGGGACTAGCGGGGGTAAATGAGCAGTTCTTC. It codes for CATSSPPGLAGVNEQFF.

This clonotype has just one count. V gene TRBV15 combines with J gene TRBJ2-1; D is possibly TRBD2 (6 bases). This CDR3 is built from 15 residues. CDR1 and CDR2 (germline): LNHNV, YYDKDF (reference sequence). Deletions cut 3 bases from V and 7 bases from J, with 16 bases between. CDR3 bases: TGTGCCACCAGCAGCCCTGGAGTAGCGGTTAATGAGCAGTTCTTC. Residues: CATSSPGVAVNEQFF.

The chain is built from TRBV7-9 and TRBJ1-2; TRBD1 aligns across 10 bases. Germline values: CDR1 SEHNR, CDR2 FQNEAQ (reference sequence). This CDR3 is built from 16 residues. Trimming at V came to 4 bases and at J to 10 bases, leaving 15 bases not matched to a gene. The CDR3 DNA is TGTGCCAGCAGCTCGCCGGGACAGGGGCGAATCGCGGACTACACCTTC. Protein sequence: CASSSPGQGRIADYTF.

The CDR3 protein is CASSDRGAYGNQPQHF. The CDR3 DNA is TGTGCCAGCAGTGATAGGGGGGCATATGGCAATCAGCCCCAGCATTTT. The chain uses TRBV2 and TRBJ1-5, with a possible D match to TRBD1 (6 bases). The CDR3 length is 16 residues. Germline CDR1 and CDR2: SNHLY and FYNNEI. V was shortened by 3 bases and J by 2 bases, with 14 bases between the two germline ends.

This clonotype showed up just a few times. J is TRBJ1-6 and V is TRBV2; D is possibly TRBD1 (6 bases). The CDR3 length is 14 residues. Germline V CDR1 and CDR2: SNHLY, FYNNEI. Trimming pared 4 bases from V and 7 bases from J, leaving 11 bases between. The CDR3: CASSAETGNSPLHF. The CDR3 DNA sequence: TGTGCCAGCAGTGCAGAGACAGGAAATTCACCCCTCCACTTT.

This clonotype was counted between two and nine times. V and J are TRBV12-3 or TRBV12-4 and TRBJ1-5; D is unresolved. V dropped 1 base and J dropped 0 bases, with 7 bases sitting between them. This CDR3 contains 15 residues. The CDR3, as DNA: TGTGCCAGCAGTTTAGGGAGAAATAGCAATCAGCCCCAGCATTTT. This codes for CASSLGRNSNQPQHF.

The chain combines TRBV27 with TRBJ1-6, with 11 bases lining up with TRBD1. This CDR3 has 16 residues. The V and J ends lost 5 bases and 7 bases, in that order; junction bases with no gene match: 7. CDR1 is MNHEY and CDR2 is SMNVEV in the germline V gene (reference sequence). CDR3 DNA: TGTGCCAGCAGTCCATGGACAGGGGGCGGGAATTCACCCCTCCACTTT. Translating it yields CASSPWTGGGNSPLHF.

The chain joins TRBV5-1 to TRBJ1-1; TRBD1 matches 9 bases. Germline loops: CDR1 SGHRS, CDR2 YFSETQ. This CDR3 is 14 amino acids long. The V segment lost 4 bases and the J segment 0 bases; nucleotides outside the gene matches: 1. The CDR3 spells CASSRQGVNTEAFF. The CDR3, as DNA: TGCGCCAGCAGCCGACAGGGGGTGAACACTGAAGCTTTCTTT.

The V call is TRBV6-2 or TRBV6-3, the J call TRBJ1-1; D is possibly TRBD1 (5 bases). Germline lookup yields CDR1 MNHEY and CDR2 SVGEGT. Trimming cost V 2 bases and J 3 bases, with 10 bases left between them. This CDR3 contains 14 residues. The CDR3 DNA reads TGTGCCAGCAGTTACGTCGGGGGGGACACTGAAGCTTTCTTT. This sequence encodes CASSYVGGDTEAFF.

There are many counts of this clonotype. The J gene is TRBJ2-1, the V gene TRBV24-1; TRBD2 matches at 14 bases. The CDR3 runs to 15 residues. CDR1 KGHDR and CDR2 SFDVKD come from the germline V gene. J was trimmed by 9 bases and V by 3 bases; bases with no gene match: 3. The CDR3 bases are TGTGCCACCAGTGATCCGGGACTAGCGGGAGTTGAGCAGTTCTTC. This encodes CATSDPGLAGVEQFF.

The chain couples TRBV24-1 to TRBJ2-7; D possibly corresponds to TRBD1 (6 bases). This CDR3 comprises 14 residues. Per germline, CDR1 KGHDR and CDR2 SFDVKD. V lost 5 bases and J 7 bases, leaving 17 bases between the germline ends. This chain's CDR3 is CATSAKTGLREQYF. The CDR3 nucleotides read TGTGCCACCAGTGCCAAAACAGGGCTGAGGGAGCAGTACTTC.

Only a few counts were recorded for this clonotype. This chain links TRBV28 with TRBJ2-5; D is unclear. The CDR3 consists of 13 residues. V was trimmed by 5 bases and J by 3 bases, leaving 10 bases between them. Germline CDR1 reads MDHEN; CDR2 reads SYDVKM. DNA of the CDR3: TGTGCCAGCAGTCCTCTACGGGAAGAGACCCAGTACTTC. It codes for CASSPLREETQYF.

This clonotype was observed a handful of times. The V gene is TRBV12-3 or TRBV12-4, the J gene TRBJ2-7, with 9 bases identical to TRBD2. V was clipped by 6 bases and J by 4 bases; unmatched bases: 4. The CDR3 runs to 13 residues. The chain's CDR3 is CASSKLAGYEQYF. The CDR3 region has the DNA TGTGCCAGCAGCAAACTAGCGGGTTACGAGCAGTACTTC.